One sample yielded the 25 T cell receptor beta chains listed below, sequenced in a study of OX40 agonist ivuxolimab in advanced cancers. This table comes from immunoSEQ multiplex PCR, and its TCRdb copy is limited to in-frame clones, with some not included. This sample has about 98,000 clones, with 80% to 90% found just once. This specimen was CD4+ or CD8+ T cells sorted from blood, taken in a trial of the OX40 agonist ivuxolimab. The origin of the receptors is an adult with an advanced solid tumor such as melanoma, head and neck, liver or kidney cancer.

This clone appeared once. The chain employs TRBV27 and TRBJ2-6; D is undetermined. The CDR3 runs to 16 residues. Germline V CDR1 and CDR2: MNHEY, SMNVEV (reference sequence). With 0 bases removed from V and 0 bases from J, the gap between germline ends came to 6 bases. CDR3: CASSLSSSSGANVLTF. The DNA of the CDR3 is TGTGCCAGCAGTTTATCCTCCAGCTCTGGGGCCAACGTCCTGACTTTC.

The rearrangement links TRBV4-1 to TRBJ2-5, with 10 bases lining up with TRBD2. Germline lookup yields CDR1 MGHRA and CDR2 YSYEKL. V shed 4 bases and J 4 bases; nucleotides not matched to a gene: 15. The CDR3 length is 18 residues. The CDR3 bases are TGCGCCAGCAGCCCCGACTCTAGCGGGAGCCATTACGTAGAGACCCAGTACTTC. The encoded protein is CASSPDSSGSHYVETQYF.

This clone showed up just a few times. J is TRBJ2-1 and V is TRBV7-9; D possibly corresponds to TRBD2 (5 bases). The germline V and J ends were trimmed by 1 base and 16 bases, with 20 bases remaining between them. Germline CDR1 is SEHNR and CDR2 is FQNEAQ (reference sequence). CDR3 length equals 14 residues. CDR3 sequence: CASSLVLERTPIFF. The DNA of the CDR3 is TGTGCCAGCAGCTTAGTGCTGGAGCGGACCCCTATCTTCTTC.

The V gene is TRBV2, the J gene TRBJ2-3; 7 bases fit TRBD2. The germline V gene encodes CDR1 SNHLY and CDR2 FYNNEI. The CDR3 is made up of 15 amino acids. The V and J ends lost 6 bases and 3 bases, in that order; junction bases with no gene match: 9. CDR3 residues: CASRTKAGTTDTQYF. DNA for the CDR3: TGTGCCAGCAGGACCAAAGCGGGAACGACAGATACGCAGTATTTT.

The V gene is TRBV7-9, the J gene TRBJ1-1; D unclear. CDR1 is SEHNR, CDR2 FQNEAQ, per germline (reference sequence). The CDR3 has 15 amino acids. The V gene lost 1 base and the J gene lost 0 bases, with 9 bases spanning the gap. The CDR3, as DNA: TGTGCCAGCAGCTTAGGCGTGGTCATGAACACTGAAGCTTTCTTT. Amino acids: CASSLGVVMNTEAFF.

This chain's CDR3 is CSVPTKTSGTGDTQYF. CDR3 nucleotide sequence: TGCAGCGTCCCCACAAAAACTAGCGGGACGGGAGATACGCAGTATTTT. J is TRBJ2-3 and V is TRBV29-1; 10 positions agree with TRBD2. V gave up 6 bases and J gave up 5 bases; unmatched junction bases: 14. Germline loops: CDR1 SQVTM, CDR2 ANQGSEA. This CDR3 contains 16 residues.

The chain joins TRBV5-1 to TRBJ1-2; 7 positions match TRBD1. The J segment lost 6 bases and the V segment lost 2 bases, leaving 7 bases of the junction unmatched. This CDR3 is built from 14 residues. Germline-derived CDR1 and CDR2 are SGHRS and YFSETQ. The DNA of the CDR3 is TGCGCCAGCAGCTTCCAGGGGGAAAGGGATGGCTACACCTTC. Translated, it gives CASSFQGERDGYTF.

This rearrangement joins TRBV5-1 to TRBJ2-7, with 7 bases matching TRBD1. The CDR3 length is 15 residues. Looked up from germline, CDR1 is SGHRS and CDR2 is YFSETQ. The V gene end was trimmed by 4 bases and the J gene end by 5 bases; junction bases not matched to a gene: 12. The CDR3 loop is CASSLTGEKWDEQYV. For the CDR3, the DNA is TGCGCCAGCAGCCTCACAGGGGAGAAATGGGACGAGCAGTACGTC.

The chain uses TRBV6-6 and TRBJ1-1; D may be TRBD1 (6 bases). Germline CDR1 is MNHNY and CDR2 is SVGAGI (reference sequence). The germline V and J ends were trimmed by 7 bases and 5 bases, with 11 bases remaining between them. This CDR3 has 12 residues. The CDR3 here is CASKGDGTEAFF. The DNA of the CDR3 is TGTGCCAGCAAGGGGGACGGGACTGAAGCTTTCTTT.

This chain links TRBV25-1 with TRBJ2-3; 9 bases map to TRBD2. The CDR3 runs 14 residues. With 6 bases clipped from V and 1 base from J, the junction kept 2 bases outside the gene matches. Germline CDR1 and CDR2: MGHDK and SYGVNS. CDR3 in amino acids: CASRRTSGTDTQYF. CDR3 DNA sequence: TGTGCCAGCAGGAGGACTAGCGGCACAGATACGCAGTATTTT.

V and J are TRBV18 and TRBJ2-1; D not certain. The CDR3 is 13 residues long. The germline V and J ends were trimmed by 0 bases and 7 bases, with 7 bases remaining between them. CDR1 and CDR2 (germline): KGHSH, LQKENI. CDR3 nucleotide sequence: TGTGCCAGCTCACCACCAGCAGTGAATGAGCAGTTCTTC. Protein sequence: CASSPPAVNEQFF. Complete variable domain (other parts from reference TRBV18 and TRBJ2-1): NAGVMQNPRHLVRRRGQEARLRCSPMKGHSHVYWYRQLPEEGLKFMVYLQKENIIDESGMPKERFSAEFPKEGPSILRIQQVVRGDSAAYFCASSPPAVNEQFFGPGTRLTVL.

This clone was detected only a few times. The rearrangement joins TRBV21-1 to TRBJ2-7. TRBV21-1 is a recognized pseudogene. This CDR3 is 15 amino acids long. CDR3 nucleotides: TGTGCCAGCAGCGCCCCTGGGACGGGACGGGGCGAGCAGTACGTC. Its translation: CASSAPGTGRGEQYV.

With respect to this clone: The junction departs from germline at one end; a sequencing error may be responsible. The chain links TRBV30 to TRBJ1-5; D not resolved. Germline V gene lookup returns CDR1 GTSNPN and CDR2 SVGIG (reference sequence). The CDR3 totals 14 residues. DNA of the CDR3: TGTGCCCGGAGCCCGGCCTTTAGCAATCAGCCCCAGCATTTT. Encoded protein: CARSPAFSNQPQHF.

The gene calls are TRBV29-1 and TRBJ2-1, with TRBD2 matching 10 bases. The junction had 5 bases not matched to a gene; V was cut back by 0 bases and J by 12 bases. This CDR3 contains 13 residues. Germline values: CDR1 SQVTM, CDR2 ANQGSEA. CDR3 bases: TGCAGCGTTGAAGATCTAGCGGGAGTAGTGCAGTTCTTC. Protein product: CSVEDLAGVVQFF.

The V call is TRBV5-1, the J call TRBJ2-1; D is uncertain. Trimming cost V 3 bases and J 0 bases, with 13 bases left between them. The V gene's germline CDR1 is SGHRS and CDR2 YFSETQ. The CDR3 consists of 16 residues. CDR3 amino acids: CASSSTRQRSYNEQFF. CDR3 nucleotide sequence: TGCGCCAGCAGCTCAACGCGGCAGCGCTCCTACAATGAGCAGTTCTTC.

This chain joins TRBV11-3 and TRBJ2-1, with TRBD2 identical over 9 bases. There are 14 residues in the CDR3. The V and J ends lost 6 bases and 6 bases, in that order; junction bases with no gene match: 6. CDR1 SGHNT and CDR2 YENEEA come from the germline V gene. CDR3 coding DNA: TGTGCCAGCAGTCCGACTAGCGGTACCAATGAGCAGTTCTTC. This sequence encodes CASSPTSGTNEQFF.

A single count supports this clone. Other DNA sequences in this specimen translate into the identical CDR3. V is TRBV28 and J is TRBJ1-1; 9 bases line up with TRBD1. The J segment lost 3 bases and the V segment lost 4 bases, leaving 3 bases of the junction unmatched. The CDR3 loop spans 14 amino acids. Looked up from germline, CDR1 is MDHEN and CDR2 is SYDVKM. CDR3 DNA: TGTGCCAGCAGTTCGGGACAGGGAGACACTGAAGCTTTCTTT. Protein product: CASSSGQGDTEAFF.

The chain employs TRBV29-1 and TRBJ2-7, with TRBD1 matching over 10 bases. V shed 3 bases and J 2 bases; nucleotides not matched to a gene: 1. CDR1 SQVTM and CDR2 ANQGSEA come from the germline V gene. The CDR3 is 13 residues long. CDR3 DNA: TGCAGCGTTGAGGGACAGGGGACCTACGAGCAGTACTTC. Its translation is CSVEGQGTYEQYF.

The chain combines TRBV7-9 with TRBJ2-5; D call uncertain. V lost 1 base and J 5 bases, leaving 5 bases between the germline ends. The CDR3 consists of 12 residues. CDR1 is SEHNR, CDR2 FQNEAQ, per germline (reference sequence). CDR3 sequence (DNA): TGTGCCAGCAGCTTAGTGGTGGAGACCCAGTACTTC. This gives the protein CASSLVVETQYF.

V and J are TRBV2 and TRBJ2-1; D could derive from TRBD1 or TRBD2 (5 bases each). Germline loops: CDR1 SNHLY, CDR2 FYNNEI. The CDR3 is 12 residues long. V shed 6 bases and J shed 12 bases, with 15 bases lying between them. The CDR3 reads CASRGTQLGQFF. CDR3 DNA sequence: TGTGCCAGCAGGGGGACCCAACTTGGGCAGTTCTTC.

This sequence joins TRBV30 and TRBJ2-7; the D call may be TRBD1 or TRBD2 (6 bases each). The CDR3 extends over 15 amino acids. From germline, CDR1 is GTSNPN and CDR2 SVGIG (reference sequence). V was pared by 2 bases and J by 1 base, with 15 bases between. The chain's CDR3 is CAWSRGGTKSYEQYV. Here the CDR3 DNA reads TGTGCCTGGAGTCGTGGGGGGACAAAATCCTACGAGCAGTACGTC.

The chain has TRBV6-1 and TRBJ2-6; D unresolved. V gave up 1 base and J gave up 0 bases, with 7 bases separating them. The CDR3 length is 16 residues. Germline V lookup: CDR1 MNHNS, CDR2 SASEGT. CDR3 amino acids: CASSEGSISGANVLTF. The CDR3 region has the DNA TGTGCCAGCAGTGAAGGTTCAATCTCTGGGGCCAACGTCCTGACTTTC.

V is TRBV5-1 and J is TRBJ2-1; D uncertain. V lost 1 base to trimming and J lost 5 bases, with 4 bases between them. This CDR3 contains 12 residues. Germline CDR1 and CDR2: SGHRS and YFSETQ. CDR3 sequence reads: CASSLKDNEQFF. The CDR3, as DNA: TGCGCCAGCAGCTTGAAAGACAATGAGCAGTTCTTC.

The rearrangement uses TRBV7-2 and TRBJ1-2, with TRBD1 matching over 7 bases. Per germline, CDR1 SGHTA and CDR2 FQGNSA. V was pared by 1 base and J by 1 base, with 3 bases of the junction left unmatched. The CDR3 has 15 amino acids. CDR3 sequence (DNA): TGTGCCAGCAGCTTAGGGCAGGGGGGTAACTATGGCTACACCTTC. Protein product: CASSLGQGGNYGYTF.

The CDR3 is CASSPKEAGTGELFF. The CDR3 DNA is TGTGCCAGCAGTCCCAAAGAAGCAGGGACCGGGGAGCTGTTTTTT. This chain links TRBV6-1 with TRBJ2-2; maybe TRBD1 (5 bases). The ends were cut back, 5 bases at V and 5 bases at J, with 15 bases in the middle. The CDR3 is 15 amino acids. Germline values: CDR1 MNHNS, CDR2 SASEGT.